This TCR beta chain was sequenced for a study of CD8 T cells in Susac syndrome. Roughly 0.45 to 1 ug RNA was reverse transcribed with random hexamers. TCRdb independently ran MiXCR on the immunoSEQ multiplex PCR reads; one entry per CDR3 protein. The sample records 150,000 to 200,000 distinct CDR3 sequences, 94% being singletons. The trim removed 5 bases at V and 5 bases at J, leaving 10 bases unmatched. This CDR3 region has 15 residues. Germline loops: CDR1 KGHDR, CDR2 SFDVKD. Sequencing was done on a sample of CD4+ T cells from PBMCs. The V and J genes are TRBV24-1 and TRBJ2-7; 8 bases match TRBD1. The origin of this receptor is a human donor with Susac syndrome. The CDR3 nucleotides are TGTGCCACCAGTGGCGTGGACAGGGAAAAGCACGAGCAGTACTTC. This sequence encodes CATSGVDREKHEQYF.